These 28 T cell receptor beta chains originate from one sample sequenced in a study of spatial heterogeneity in lung cancer. In TCRdb, the 5' RACE reads were re-called with MiXCR into one record per CDR3 protein. The sample records tens of thousands of distinct CDR3 sequences, 4.5% to 6% being singletons. Sample time point: sample taken at primary tumor resection. The study sequenced unsorted whole RNA from tumor, nontumor lung or frozen PBMC. The specimen comprised PBMCs, sampled at surgery. The receptors here all came from a male donor with early-stage non-small cell lung cancer.

This clonotype was observed at least ten times. This sequence joins TRBV18 and TRBJ1-6; TRBD1 matches at 10 bases. J lost 3 bases, V lost 8 bases, and 4 bases had no gene match. From germline, CDR1 is KGHSH and CDR2 LQKENI. The CDR3 consists of 15 residues. The CDR3 region has the DNA TGTGCCAGCAAAGGGACAGGGGACTATAATTCACCCCTCCACTTT. This codes for CASKGTGDYNSPLHF.

In this sample, this clonotype turned up many times. V and J are TRBV20-1 and TRBJ2-5, with D perhaps given as TRBD1 or TRBD2 (5 bases each). The CDR3 contains 16 residues. V gave up 3 bases and J gave up 4 bases, with 21 bases separating them. From germline, CDR1 is DFQATT and CDR2 SNEGSKA (reference sequence). CDR3 region: CSASWAGALGGETQYF. CDR3 nucleotides: TGCAGTGCTAGCTGGGCCGGGGCGTTGGGTGGAGAGACCCAGTACTTC.

Many counts were recorded for this clonotype. The chain recombines TRBV28 with TRBJ2-1; D possibly uses TRBD1 or TRBD2 (5 bases each). The V gene lost 5 bases and the J gene lost 2 bases, with 13 bases spanning the gap. Germline V gene sequence: CDR1 MDHEN, CDR2 SYDVKM. The CDR3 is made up of 15 amino acids. The CDR3 region is CASSTPGTAYNEQFF. CDR3 in DNA: TGTGCCAGCAGTACCCCCGGGACGGCCTACAATGAGCAGTTCTTC.

The table lists this clonotype with many counts. The chain recombines TRBV4-2 with TRBJ2-5, with 9 bases fitting TRBD2. Trimming cost V 1 base and J 2 bases; bases outside gene matches: 5. CDR1 is LGHNA, CDR2 YNFKEQ, per germline. This CDR3 has 16 amino acids. The CDR3 DNA follows: TGTGCCAGCAGCCAAGTAACGCGGGGGGGTCAAGAGACCCAGTACTTC. The encoded protein is CASSQVTRGGQETQYF.

The chain joins TRBV18 to TRBJ2-1, with D tentatively TRBD1 or TRBD2 (6 bases each). The germline V gene encodes CDR1 KGHSH and CDR2 LQKENI. The CDR3 extends over 15 amino acids. V was clipped by 3 bases and J by 4 bases, with 13 bases between them. CDR3 nucleotides: TGTGCCAGCTCACCCCTGACGGGGGCTTACAATGAGCAGTTCTTC. Translation gives CASSPLTGAYNEQFF.

This clonotype was counted at least ten times. The gene calls are TRBV7-9 and TRBJ1-3; the D is unclear. Germline CDR1 reads SEHNR; CDR2 reads FQNEAQ (reference sequence). CDR3 length: 12 amino acids. Trimming removed 1 base at V and 5 bases at J, with 3 bases between. The CDR3: CASSLERNTIYF. Here the CDR3 DNA reads TGTGCCAGCAGCTTAGAGCGAAACACCATATATTTT.

At least ten counts were recorded for this clonotype. This sequence joins TRBV11-1 and TRBJ2-1; D remains unclear. Germline V gives CDR1 SGHAT, CDR2 FQDESV (reference sequence). The CDR3 is 15 amino acids. The V end was cut by 2 bases, the J end by 4 bases, with 12 bases between. This CDR3 reads CASSLLSTQYNEQFF. DNA of the CDR3: TGTGCCAGCAGCTTATTATCGACGCAGTACAATGAGCAGTTCTTC.

At least ten counts were recorded for this clonotype. V is TRBV6-2 or TRBV6-3 and J is TRBJ1-5; TRBD1 aligns across 8 bases. V trimming: 4 bases; J trimming: 2 bases; junction bases outside the gene matches: 4. Germline CDR1 and CDR2: MNHEY and SVGEGT. The length of the CDR3 is 15 residues. The CDR3 here is CASSSATGGNQPQHF. The DNA of the CDR3 is TGTGCCAGCAGTTCGGCGACAGGGGGCAATCAGCCCCAGCATTTT.

This clonotype was counted many times. The chain has TRBV11-1 and TRBJ1-6; D uncertain. V lost 3 bases and J 0 bases, leaving 12 bases between the germline ends. The CDR3 sequence is 17 residues long. Per the germline V gene, CDR1 is SGHAT and CDR2 is FQDESV (reference sequence). The CDR3 sequence is CASSFQQSFSYNSPLHF. The CDR3 DNA sequence: TGTGCCAGCAGCTTCCAACAGAGTTTCTCCTATAATTCACCCCTCCACTTT.

This clonotype was counted between two and nine times. This rearrangement joins TRBV5-6 to TRBJ2-3, with 8 bases identical to TRBD2. The junction had 5 bases not matched to a gene; V was cut back by 0 bases and J by 2 bases. The CDR3 has 16 residues. Germline CDR1 reads SGHDT; CDR2 reads YYEEEE. The CDR3 region has the DNA TGTGCCAGCAGCTTGGGACTAGCGAGCTACACAGATACGCAGTATTTT. Translation gives CASSLGLASYTDTQYF.

This clonotype was observed at least ten times. The CDR3 sequence: CASTGWGQGAEQYF. The CDR3 DNA is TGTGCCAGTACGGGCTGGGGACAGGGGGCCGAGCAGTACTTC. The chain links TRBV3-1 to TRBJ2-7; 12 bases are shared with TRBD1. Germline CDR1 is LGHDT and CDR2 is YNNKEL (reference sequence). The CDR3 runs 14 residues. After removal of 9 bases from V and 6 bases from J, the junction contained 9 bases not matched to a gene.

In this sample, this clonotype turned up many times. This rearrangement joins TRBV3-1 to TRBJ2-2; TRBD2 matches at 12 bases. V trimming: 1 base; J trimming: 4 bases; junction bases outside the gene matches: 4. From germline, CDR1 is LGHDT and CDR2 YNNKEL (reference sequence). The CDR3 consists of 17 residues. The CDR3 sequence is CASSQVTSGGPTGELFF. Written as DNA, the CDR3 is TGTGCCAGCAGCCAAGTAACTAGCGGGGGGCCCACCGGGGAGCTGTTTTTT.

In the case of this clonotype: Compared with germline, one end of the junction differs, possibly owing to a read error. The chain employs TRBV28 and TRBJ1-2, with TRBD1 matching 7 bases. The germline gives CDR1 MDHEN, CDR2 SYDVKM. The CDR3 loop spans 17 amino acids. The CDR3 loop reads CASSLFGGRGQRYGYIF. CDR3 in DNA: TGTGCCAGCAGTTTATTTGGGGGAAGGGGACAGCGATATGGCTACATCTTC.

This clonotype came up many times. The chain links TRBV6-5 to TRBJ1-1; 7 positions agree with TRBD1. The germline V gene encodes CDR1 MNHEY and CDR2 SVGAGI. This CDR3 is 14 amino acids long. Trimming took 1 base from V and 4 from J; bases not matched to a gene: 3. This CDR3 reads CASSYYRGGTEAFF. In nucleotides, the CDR3 is TGTGCCAGCAGTTACTACAGGGGTGGCACTGAAGCTTTCTTT.

Here the CDR3 reads CASSLRSGTGELFF. The CDR3 nucleotides read TGTGCCAGCAGCCTCAGGAGCGGCACCGGGGAGCTGTTTTTT. The chain is built from TRBV5-5 and TRBJ2-2; perhaps TRBD2 as D (5 bases). This CDR3 is 14 amino acids long. CDR1 is SGHKS, CDR2 YYEKEE, per germline (reference sequence). V lost 4 bases to trimming and J lost 4 bases, with 11 bases between them.

This clonotype has a count of ten or more. The V call is TRBV18, the J call TRBJ2-7; 7 bases are shared with TRBD1. This CDR3 has 14 residues. Per the germline V gene, CDR1 is KGHSH and CDR2 is LQKENI. V lost 3 bases to trimming and J lost 7 bases; unmatched junction nucleotides: 9. The CDR3 reads CASSPPTGEGEQYF. The CDR3, as DNA: TGTGCCAGCTCACCTCCTACAGGGGAAGGTGAGCAGTACTTC. Full variable domain (remainder filled in from reference TRBV18 and TRBJ2-7): NAGVMQNPRHLVRRRGQEARLRCSPMKGHSHVYWYRQLPEEGLKFMVYLQKENIIDESGMPKERFSAEFPKEGPSILRIQQVVRGDSAAYFCASSPPTGEGEQYFGPGTRLTVT.

At least ten counts were recorded for this clonotype. The chain joins TRBV11-2 to TRBJ1-6; no firm D call. Germline V CDR1 and CDR2: SGHAT, FQNNGV. V lost 7 bases and J lost 7, with 11 bases in between. This CDR3 is 13 amino acids long. Written as DNA, the CDR3 is TGTGCCAGCACTAAAGCGGGGAATTCACCCCTCCACTTT. This translates into CASTKAGNSPLHF. The entire variable domain, with the rest obtained from reference TRBV11-2 and TRBJ1-6, is as follows: EAGVAQSPRYKIIEKRQSVAFWCNPISGHATLYWYQQILGQGPKLLIQFQNNGVVDDSQLPKDRFSAERLKGVDSTLKIQPAKLEDSAVYLCASTKAGNSPLHFGNGTRLTVT.

This clonotype was detected ten times or more. The rearrangement links TRBV5-1 to TRBJ1-1; D is possibly TRBD1 (6 bases). The CDR3 has 14 amino acids. V was cut by 3 bases and J by 4 bases, with 13 bases left in between. Germline V gene data show CDR1 as SGHRS and CDR2 as YFSETQ. The CDR3 sequence is CASSSGGSGTEAFF. As DNA, the CDR3 is TGCGCCAGCAGCTCGGGGGGCAGTGGCACTGAAGCTTTCTTT.

The chain has TRBV6-1 and TRBJ1-3, with D unclear. The V end lost 8 bases, the J end lost 4 bases, and 6 bases lay between the germline ends. The CDR3 runs to 11 residues. Germline V gene sequence: CDR1 MNHNS, CDR2 SASEGT. CDR3 amino acids: CASRPGNTIYF. The CDR3 nucleotides read TGTGCCAGCCGCCCCGGAAACACCATATATTTT.

This clonotype was found many times. The rearrangement links TRBV6-2 or TRBV6-3 to TRBJ1-5; tentative D call: TRBD1 (5 bases). The V and J ends lost 4 bases and 7 bases respectively, with 11 bases between them. CDR3 length equals 13 residues. Germline values: CDR1 MNHEY, CDR2 SVGEGT. As DNA, the CDR3 is TGTGCCAGCAGTTTGGGGCACCGACAGCCCCAGCATTTT. Its translation is CASSLGHRQPQHF.

J is TRBJ1-5 and V is TRBV7-3; D is uncertain. Germline CDR1 SGHTA, CDR2 FQGTGA. The germline V and J ends were trimmed by 7 bases and 6 bases, with 16 bases remaining between them. There are 14 residues in the CDR3. The CDR3 spells CASNRAGHRQPQHF. CDR3 nucleotides: TGTGCCAGCAATCGTGCAGGCCACCGTCAGCCCCAGCATTTT.

This rearrangement joins TRBV30 to TRBJ2-1; 10 positions match TRBD1. Trimming removed 6 bases from V and 5 bases from J; junction bases left unmatched: 4. Germline V CDR1 and CDR2: GTSNPN, SVGIG (reference sequence). The CDR3 runs to 13 residues. The CDR3, as DNA: TGTGCCTGTCCGGGACAGGGGAACAATGAGCAGTTCTTC. Residues: CACPGQGNNEQFF.

Worth noting for this clonotype: A much more abundant neighbour one base away suggests this may be a read error. Here the CDR3 omits its conserved ending phenylalanine or tryptophan, so a read error is the likely source. The rearrangement uses TRBV4-3 and TRBJ2-1; 12 bases are shared with TRBD2. V lost 0 bases to trimming and J lost 7 bases; unmatched junction nucleotides: 7. This CDR3 spans 17 amino acids. Germline V gene sequence: CDR1 LGHNA, CDR2 YSLEER. CDR3 residues: CASSQDTGLAGMNEQFL. The CDR3, as DNA: TGCGCCAGCAGCCAAGATACAGGACTAGCGGGGATGAATGAGCAGTTCTTG.

This clonotype was counted at least ten times. The chain is built from TRBV2 and TRBJ1-5, with TRBD1 matching 10 bases. V trimming: 7 bases; J trimming: 3 bases; junction bases outside the gene matches: 6. CDR1 and CDR2 from the germline V gene are SNHLY and FYNNEI. CDR3 length: 15 amino acids. CDR3 sequence (DNA): TGTGCCAGCACTGAGACAGGGGGCAACAATCAGCCCCAGCATTTT. This gives the protein CASTETGGNNQPQHF.

This clonotype was observed a few times. The rearrangement joins TRBV11-2 to TRBJ1-5, with 9 bases matching TRBD1. V lost 1 base to trimming and J lost 3 bases; unmatched junction nucleotides: 4. The CDR3 is 16 amino acids. Germline loops: CDR1 SGHAT, CDR2 FQNNGV. CDR3 loop: CASSLGQGVFNQPQHF. In nucleotides, the CDR3 is TGTGCCAGCAGCTTAGGACAGGGGGTATTCAATCAGCCCCAGCATTTT.

V usage is TRBV10-1 and J usage is TRBJ2-3, with TRBD1 identical over 7 bases. J was trimmed by 3 bases and V by 4 bases; bases with no gene match: 7. The CDR3 runs to 15 residues. Germline CDR1 is WNHNN and CDR2 is SYGVQD (reference sequence). The DNA for the CDR3 is TGCGCCAGCAGTGGGGCAGGGGGACCTACAGATACGCAGTATTTT. Protein product: CASSGAGGPTDTQYF.

This clonotype was counted ten times or more. V gene TRBV5-1 combines with J gene TRBJ1-4; TRBD1 might be the D (5 bases). The germline V and J ends were trimmed by 0 bases and 8 bases, with 14 bases remaining between them. CDR1 is SGHRS and CDR2 is YFSETQ in the germline V gene. The CDR3 is made up of 15 amino acids. The CDR3 protein is CASSLARRVEEKLFF. CDR3 coding DNA: TGCGCCAGCAGCTTGGCCCGCAGGGTCGAGGAAAAACTGTTTTTT. Based on the CDR3 plus reference TRBV5-1 and TRBJ1-4, the full variable domain is KAGVTQTPRYLIKTRGQQVTLSCSPISGHRSVSWYQQTPGQGLQFLFEYFSETQRNKGNFPGRFSGRQFSNSRSEMNVSTLELGDSALYLCASSLARRVEEKLFFGSGTQLSVL.

V usage is TRBV7-2 and J usage is TRBJ1-1, with D hard to call. This CDR3 has 12 amino acids. Germline-derived CDR1 and CDR2 are SGHTA and FQGNSA. Between the trimmed V and J ends, which lost 3 bases and 1 base, there was a span of 3 bases. This CDR3 is CASSFGNTEAFF. CDR3 nucleotide sequence: TGTGCCAGCAGCTTTGGGAACACTGAAGCTTTCTTT.